The 3 T cell receptor beta chains presented below share a single source sample, sequenced in a study of regulatory T cells in long-lasting Graves disease (dated by TCRdb to the early 2020s). Explained via the paper, the time point label denotes: newly diagnosed GD, antithyroid drugs for less than 3 months. RNA was extracted from PBMCs in TRIzol for both TCR sequencing and RNA sequencing. The library was obtained by multiplex PCR. Sequencing instrument: Illumina HiSeq 4000. iRepertoire HTBI primers and Arm-PCR amplification of CDR3 regions were used to construct TCR beta libraries. TCRdb reworked the public reads: Q25 trimming with fastp, MiXCR clone assembly, productive beta chains retained. Identical CDR3 proteins give one entry, which carries the most common genes and DNA. Here the sample has about 620,000 distinct CDR3 sequences; around 17% occur a single time. The top ten constitute 18% of the sample.

These data were also filed under a second study, of T cells in Graves' hyperthyroidism and ophthalmopathy.

The specimen comprised peripheral blood mononuclear cells (PBMCs), sampled at new diagnosis, from a patient treated with antithyroid drugs. The source of these receptors is a woman between 25 and 40 years old with Graves disease. Donor details come from another sample of the same person, matched by shared clones.

The rearrangement links TRBV12-3 or TRBV12-4 to TRBJ2-7; 9 bases line up with TRBD1. The CDR3 covers 14 residues. Losses at the gene ends were 5 bases for V and 3 bases for J; bases not matched to a gene: 5. The CDR3 DNA follows: TGTGCCAGCAGTACCCGACAGGGGGGCTACGAGCAGTACTTC. Amino acid sequence: CASSTRQGGYEQYF.

This clonotype was picked up a small number of times. The chain is built from TRBV19 and TRBJ1-1, with D tentatively TRBD1 (5 bases). V was clipped by 7 bases and J by 3 bases, with 33 bases between them. The CDR3 is 20 amino acids. In germline, CDR1 is LNHDA, CDR2 SQIVND (reference sequence). The CDR3 coding sequence is TGTGCCAGTACCATGATTCTTAAGATTCTCCGGGGCGAGGGTGACACTGAAGCTTTCTTT. Amino acid sequence: CASTMILKILRGEGDTEAFF.

This clonotype was counted many times. CDR3 nucleotides: TGTGCCAGCAGTTACTCGGGGTTCCTGGCGGGTTATGGCTACACCTTC. This sequence encodes CASSYSGFLAGYGYTF. The J gene is TRBJ1-2, the V gene TRBV6-6; D gene unclear. The CDR3 covers 16 residues. V lost 0 bases and J lost 5, with 16 bases in between. CDR1 is MNHNY and CDR2 is SVGAGI in the germline V gene (reference sequence).